Only one count was recorded for the clone carrying this T cell receptor (beta chain). The record originates from a study of blood T cell repertoires in COVID-19. TCRdb's table, derived via immunoSEQ multiplex PCR, lists solely in-frame clones and lacks some. The table includes more than 150,000 clones, approximately 91% detected once. Trimming pared 0 bases from V and 5 bases from J, leaving 5 bases between. This CDR3 contains 13 residues. Germline CDR1 MNHEY, CDR2 SVGAGI. The sequenced sample consisted of peripheral blood. The chain recombines TRBV6-5 with TRBJ1-5, with D unclear. The TCR was taken from a man aged 50-59 years with acute or convalescent COVID-19. The CDR3 is CASSYSSDQPQHF. The CDR3 nucleotides read TGTGCCAGCAGTTACTCCTCGGATCAGCCCCAGCATTTT.